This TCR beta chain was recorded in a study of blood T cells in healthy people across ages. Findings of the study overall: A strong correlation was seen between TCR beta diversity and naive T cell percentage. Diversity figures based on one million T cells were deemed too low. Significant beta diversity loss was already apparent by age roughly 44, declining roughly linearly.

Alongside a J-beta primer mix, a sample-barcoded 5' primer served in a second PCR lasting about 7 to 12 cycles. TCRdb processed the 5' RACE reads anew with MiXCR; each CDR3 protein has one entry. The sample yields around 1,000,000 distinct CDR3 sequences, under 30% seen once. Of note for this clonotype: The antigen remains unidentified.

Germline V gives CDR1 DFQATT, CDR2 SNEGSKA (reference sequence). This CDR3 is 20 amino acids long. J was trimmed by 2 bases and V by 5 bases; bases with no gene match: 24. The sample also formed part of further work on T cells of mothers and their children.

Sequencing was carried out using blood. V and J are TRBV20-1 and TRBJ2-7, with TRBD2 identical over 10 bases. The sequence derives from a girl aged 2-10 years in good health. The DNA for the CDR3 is TGCAGTGCTCAGACGTTCGTCTTAGGGACTCGACTAGCGGGCACCTACGAGCAGTACTTC. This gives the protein CSAQTFVLGTRLAGTYEQYF.